This T cell receptor (beta chain) is from a study of CD8+ T cells in alopecia areata. cDNA prepared by RNA extraction and subsequent reverse transcription served as the template for sequencing. Some clones are missing from TCRdb's copy, which holds only in-frame ones; the method was immunoSEQ multiplex PCR. Of about 100,000 clones in the sample, 60% were seen once. Documented treatment: oral pan-JAK inhibitor, 5-10 mg twice daily. The TCR comes from a human donor with alopecia areata. The sample was CD8+ T cells sorted from blood, taken at approximately week 55, from a patient treated with tofacitinib.

The CDR3 DNA sequence: TGCAGCGTTGATCCGGGGTCGAAGATCTATGGCTACACCTTC. This encodes CSVDPGSKIYGYTF. V and J are TRBV29-1 and TRBJ1-2; no clear D gene. Germline V CDR1 and CDR2: SQVTM, ANQGSEA. The CDR3 consists of 14 residues. Trimming cost V 3 bases and J 4 bases, with 15 bases left between them.